These 19 T cell receptor beta chains were sequenced from one sample in a study of blood T cells in healthy people across ages (dated by TCRdb to between 2014 and 2017). The protocol used for the library was 5' RACE. The reads were generated on an Illumina HiSeq 2500. A second PCR of roughly 7 to 11 cycles was performed with a sample-barcoded 5' primer and a J-beta primer mix. TCRdb handled the public reads itself, with Q25 trimming in fastp and clone calling in MiXCR, and kept productive beta chains. CDR3 protein duplicates are merged, each entry listing the most common genes and DNA. The sample has about 1.4 million distinct CDR3 sequences on record, roughly 60% of them singletons. The ten largest clones capture 5.5% to 8% of the sample. Sequencing was performed on blood. The receptor source for this set is a man between 18 and 35 years old in good health.

The chain is built from TRBV6-5 and TRBJ1-2; 8 bases are a match to TRBD1. With 6 bases clipped from V and 2 bases from J, the junction kept 5 bases outside the gene matches. There are 14 residues in the CDR3. Germline-derived CDR1 and CDR2 are MNHEY and SVGAGI. This chain's CDR3 is CASRQGQGNYGYTF. CDR3 DNA: TGTGCCAGCAGACAAGGACAGGGCAACTATGGCTACACCTTC.

The chain recombines TRBV11-2 with TRBJ1-2; D unresolved. V lost 3 bases and J lost 4, with 12 bases in between. Per the germline V gene, CDR1 is SGHAT and CDR2 is FQNNGV. The CDR3 length is 14 residues. The CDR3 coding sequence is TGTGCCAGCAGCTTTTCGCAGGCAGGCTATGGCTACACCTTC. Protein: CASSFSQAGYGYTF.

The chain has TRBV5-1 and TRBJ2-2, with a possible D match to TRBD2 (5 bases). This CDR3 comprises 15 residues. Trimming took off 0 bases at V and 4 bases at J, with 10 bases between the two ends. Per the germline V gene, CDR1 is SGHRS and CDR2 is YFSETQ. The CDR3 coding sequence is TGCGCCAGCAGCTTGGACGGGGTTAGCACCGGGGAGCTGTTTTTT. It is translated as CASSLDGVSTGELFF.

The chain is built from TRBV20-1 and TRBJ1-5; 11 nucleotides agree with TRBD1. The CDR3 length is 15 residues. V shed 1 base, J shed 6 bases, and the junction held 5 bases outside the gene matches. Germline-derived CDR1 and CDR2 are DFQATT and SNEGSKA (reference sequence). CDR3 loop: CSARAGQGAGQPQHF. For the CDR3, the DNA is TGCAGTGCTAGAGCCGGACAGGGGGCAGGTCAGCCCCAGCATTTT.

Here the CDR3 DNA reads TGCGCCAGCAGCCATGTAAACGGCAGCCCCTCGTTCTTC. This encodes CASSHVNGSPSFF. The rearrangement uses TRBV4-1 and TRBJ2-1, with D hard to call. Trimming took off 3 bases at V and 15 bases at J, with 18 bases between the two ends. The CDR3 spans 13 residues. Germline assignment: CDR1 MGHRA and CDR2 YSYEKL.

To note about this clonotype: The junction and the germline gene differ at one end; a read error may be behind it. The chain employs TRBV6-1 and TRBJ2-5, with TRBD2 matching over 11 bases. The CDR3 is 15 residues long. Germline-derived CDR1 and CDR2 are MNHNS and SASEGT. The CDR3 nucleotides read TGTGCCAGCAGTGATCTAGCGGGGGGCCAAGGGACCCAGTACTTC. This sequence encodes CASSDLAGGQGTQYF.

The V gene is TRBV3-1, the J gene TRBJ2-2; no firm D call. The CDR3 has 12 amino acids. The germline V gene has CDR1 LGHDT and CDR2 YNNKEL (reference sequence). The V and J ends lost 7 bases and 5 bases respectively, with 8 bases between them. The CDR3 DNA sequence: TGTGCCAGCATCCACGCAACCGGGGAGCTGTTTTTT. Translation: CASIHATGELFF.

V is TRBV7-2 and J is TRBJ2-3, with 10 bases matching TRBD1. V shed 2 bases and J 9 bases; nucleotides not matched to a gene: 11. The CDR3 is 16 amino acids. The germline V gene has CDR1 SGHTA and CDR2 FQGNSA. This CDR3 reads CASSLPGQGISETQYF. In nucleotides, the CDR3 is TGTGCCAGCAGCTTACCGGGACAGGGGATTTCTGAGACGCAGTATTTT.

This chain connects TRBV5-1 to TRBJ2-3; 9 bases align to TRBD1. Germline CDR1 and CDR2: SGHRS and YFSETQ. The CDR3 length is 15 residues. J gave up 6 bases and V 7 bases, and 12 bases lay outside the gene matches. The CDR3 here is CASGMLQGATDTQYF. The CDR3 nucleotides read TGCGCCAGCGGCATGCTACAGGGGGCAACGGATACGCAGTATTTT.

As DNA, the CDR3 is TGTGCCAGCAGCCAAAGGGCGACAGATCCATTTTACTATGGCTACACCTTC. Translated, it gives CASSQRATDPFYYGYTF. The rearrangement joins TRBV27 to TRBJ1-2; possibly TRBD1 for D (5 bases). Trimming cost V 6 bases and J 3 bases, with 23 bases left between them. The CDR3 is made up of 17 amino acids. Germline values: CDR1 MNHEY, CDR2 SMNVEV (reference sequence).

In regard to this clonotype: A junction boundary mismatches the germline segment, possibly from a read error. The chain combines TRBV10-3 with TRBJ2-7; 7 positions match TRBD1. This CDR3 has 14 amino acids. The germline V gene has CDR1 ENHRY and CDR2 SYGVKD. The CDR3 here is CAVSEEGGDYEQYF. The CDR3, as DNA: TGTGCCGTCAGTGAGGAAGGGGGCGACTACGAGCAGTACTTC.

The chain carries TRBV6-5 and TRBJ2-7; D may be TRBD2 (6 bases). Germline CDR1 and CDR2: MNHEY and SVGAGI. The CDR3 consists of 15 residues. The ends were cut back, 0 bases at V and 1 base at J, with 10 bases in the middle. CDR3 DNA sequence: TGTGCCAGCAGTTACTCGGCCAGCGGGTCCTACGAGCAGTACTTC. Its protein is CASSYSASGSYEQYF.

The chain joins TRBV7-9 to TRBJ1-1; D uncertain. The CDR3 length is 15 residues. Trimming took 0 bases from V and 1 from J, leaving 9 bases between them. CDR1 and CDR2 from the germline V gene are SEHNR and FQNEAQ (reference sequence). In nucleotides, the CDR3 is TGTGCCAGCAGCTTAGCATCCGGGCAGAACACTGAAGCTTTCTTT. Its translation: CASSLASGQNTEAFF.

The chain employs TRBV20-1 and TRBJ2-7, with 12 bases matching TRBD2. There are 15 residues in the CDR3. Germline CDR1 is DFQATT and CDR2 is SNEGSKA (reference sequence). V shed 6 bases and J 2 bases; nucleotides not matched to a gene: 8. The CDR3 nucleotides are TGCAGTGCAAGACCTAGCGGGAGGGTTGCCTACGAGCAGTACTTC. As protein: CSARPSGRVAYEQYF.

Notes on this clonotype: A junction boundary mismatches the germline segment, possibly from a read error. The chain recombines TRBV6-5 with TRBJ2-1, with 7 bases matching TRBD1. From germline, CDR1 is MNHEY and CDR2 SVGAGI. CDR3 length equals 14 residues. CDR3 loop: CASSDSAGGNEQFF. The CDR3 DNA sequence: TGTGCCAGCAGTGACTCGGCAGGGGGCAATGAGCAGTTCTTC.

The chain employs TRBV11-2 and TRBJ2-1; D is unresolved. The CDR3 extends over 12 amino acids. Trimming removed 5 bases at V and 6 bases at J, with 8 bases between. Germline lookup yields CDR1 SGHAT and CDR2 FQNNGV. The CDR3 nucleotides read TGTGCCAGCAGCCCCCAGGCCAATGAGCAGTTCTTC. Protein product: CASSPQANEQFF.

This sequence joins TRBV6-6 and TRBJ1-5; TRBD1 matches 8 bases. V shed 7 bases, J shed 7 bases, and the junction held 9 bases outside the gene matches. This CDR3 comprises 14 residues. The germline V gene encodes CDR1 MNHNY and CDR2 SVGAGI (reference sequence). The DNA of the CDR3 is TGTGCCAGCAAGGACAGGGCCTGGGAACAGCCCCAGCATTTT. Residues: CASKDRAWEQPQHF.

The chain employs TRBV12-3 or TRBV12-4 and TRBJ2-5, with 11 positions matching TRBD2. V lost 7 bases to trimming and J lost 3 bases; unmatched junction nucleotides: 7. The CDR3 covers 15 residues. The CDR3 is CASKIAGGPKETQYF. The DNA of the CDR3 is TGTGCCAGCAAGATAGCGGGGGGGCCCAAAGAGACCCAGTACTTC.

The chain recombines TRBV15 with TRBJ2-7; D might be TRBD1 (6 bases). Germline V gives CDR1 LNHNV, CDR2 YYDKDF (reference sequence). CDR3 length: 15 residues. The germline V and J ends were trimmed by 3 bases and 3 bases, with 15 bases remaining between them. CDR3 in DNA: TGTGCCACCAGCAGCCTCCGGGACATCAACTACGAGCAGTACTTC. It translates to CATSSLRDINYEQYF.